The subject of this entry is one T cell receptor beta chain. This clone has more than one count but fewer than ten. Its antigen target is currently unknown. Per-base qualities were not stored, and no clone one base away is much larger. The germline V and J ends show losses of 6 bases and 5 bases respectively, and no gene match explains 12 bases of the junction. The germline V gene yields KGHSH for CDR1 and LQKENI for CDR2. Reading from cysteine to phenylalanine, the CDR3 counts 17 amino acids. CDR3 DNA only is kept here, 51 bases in frame from base 1. These data come from a study of cytomegalovirus exposure and HLA in healthy donors (dated by TCRdb to 2016 to 2017). Context from the whole study: In an earlier analysis of 550 to 750 of the donors, 276 Gb of sequence data and some 100 million unique TCR beta sequences from roughly 180 million T cells were reported. Roughly 310 gigabases of sequencing data and tens of millions of unique TCR sequences were included in an early release covering about 620 HLA-typed donors. Of the 398 genotyped donors, roughly 80% fell in the genetic ancestry cluster associated with self-reported Caucasian donors. The study aimed to test whether signatures of past pathogen exposure could be identified by cataloging public T cell receptors. Using immunosequencing, the study profiled T cell repertoires from about 650 subjects and related those repertoires to cytomegalovirus serostatus. Besides the first cohort of roughly 660 subjects, a separate validation cohort made up of 120 different subjects was used. To predict cytomegalovirus infection status, the study combined high-throughput TCR immunosequencing, statistical association of individual TCRs with disease status, and machine learning. In a later analysis, previously published TCR beta repertoires from 600 to 850 donors were re-analyzed and high-resolution HLA genotyping was added so that TCR occurrence patterns could be studied. The later analysis used no new phenotypic data to find candidate immune exposures, relying instead on TCR beta sequences and their occurrence across donors. To decide whether each TCR beta V gene segment behaved as functional or pseudogenic, an earlier analysis of some 580 of the donors relied on high-throughput TCR beta sequencing. Donor age, sex, ethnicity and CMV serostatus were collected together with the repertoire data. A later genetic analysis used genome-wide SNP genotypes for about 55% of the 666 donors, treating that subset as a discovery cohort. All discovery cohort repertoires had been generated on a single sequencing platform. Both class I and class II loci were covered by HLA typing, at four-digit resolution. The number of donors typed differed by locus, with roughly 629-640 for A, B, C, DRB1 and DQB1, 522 for DQA1, about 610 for DPA1, and approximately 470 for DPB1. Five DR-DQ haplotypes were handled as single units for association and clustering because linkage in the cohort was strong. Across 398 genotyped donors of the cohort, an average of about 250,000 unique TCR beta nucleotide sequences per donor were sequenced, and around 20% of those sequences were non-productive.

The library was obtained by the immunoSEQ multiplex PCR assay. For the multiplex PCR, a mixture combining 60 forward primers for TCR Vbeta segments and 13 reverse primers for TCR Jbeta segments was used. The CDR3 region of rearranged TCR beta genes was amplified from genomic DNA with a multiplex PCR assay. The amplified TCR beta libraries were sequenced on the Illumina HiSeq System as 87-base-pair reads. In the authors' own workflow: In a later analysis, tens of millions of unique TCR beta chains were counted across the 650 to 750 repertoires, and roughly 11 million of these chains were shared by at least two donors. Raw reads were error-corrected and collapsed into unique sequences with a nearest-neighbor algorithm that merged closely related sequences to remove PCR and sequencing errors. V, D and J gene segments were assigned by aligning CDR3 sequences to IMGT reference sequences. For a sequence to be retained, at least a six-nucleotide match to both a V gene segment and a J gene segment was required. A rearrangement counted as productive if the CDR3 had no stop codons and remained in frame with V and J, and every other rearrangement counted as non-productive. CDR3 was defined according to IMGT convention as the region running from the second conserved V-encoded cysteine to the conserved J-encoded phenylalanine. The earlier analysis of 550 to 650 of the donors excluded any sequence lacking an unambiguous match to a single V gene segment. An earlier analysis of a few hundred of the donors called V segments functional above 56.7% productive rearrangements and segregating when the between-donor standard deviation exceeded 5%. A statistical classification framework was built for diagnosing cytomegalovirus status from the catalog of TCR beta chain sequences. In a later analysis, V and J genes were assigned by comparing TCR nucleotide sequences against IMGT/GENE-DB human TR gene sequences. A later analysis assigned CDR3 sequences and most-parsimonious VDJ recombination scenarios with the TCRdist pipeline. In a later analysis, every TCR beta chain was defined by the combination of its CDR3 amino acid sequence and its V-gene family, and reads without a unique V-gene family were dropped. To address suspected cross-contamination and a sequencing artifact, a later analysis removed approximately 590 highly shared, low-generation-probability nucleotide sequences. A later analysis calculated a clonal expansion index for each public chain from normalized within-repertoire ranks of inferred template counts. In a later analysis, generation probabilities were computed with a VDJ recombination model fitted to out-of-frame rearrangements, and the resulting probabilities were checked against IGoR. A later analysis scored TCR-TCR, TCR-HLA and TCR-CMV co-occurrence with hypergeometric tests, applying a repertoire-size bias correction to TCR pairs. False discovery rates were estimated in a later analysis by permuting HLA or CMV assignments 20 times. In a later analysis, co-occurring TCRs were grouped with DBSCAN, and TCRdist sequence similarity was added when clustering was performed within HLA-allele-positive subsets. Co-occurrence clustering excluded repertoires with fewer than 30,000 or more than 120,000 public chains, plus five with anomalous nucleotide sharing. TCRdb took this table from immuneACCESS and kept in-frame rearrangements with V and J called. Such tables lack part of the clones; where checked against another copy, unresolved V genes explain under half of the gap, and the rest is unexplained. Clone size and the V and J calls come from that table; the DNA yielded D and trimming. A total of 150,000 to 200,000 clones appear in this sample, approximately 80% of them only once. Of the sample, 6% falls within the top ten clones.

The paper's findings and limits, for the study overall: When HLA alleles, especially DR and DQ, strongly co-occurred, TCR associations were difficult to assign to individual alleles. In a later genetic analysis, a missense DCLRE1C variant was associated with V-gene and J-gene trimming of TCR beta chains, and the association was replicated in an independent cohort. It was suggested by the authors that the approach could potentially be generalized to other disease states and immunological phenotypes. The classifier was reported to diagnose cytomegalovirus status with high specificity and sensitivity in both the original cohort and the validation cohort. Compared with the 666-donor mean, donors in an Asian-associated ancestry cluster had fewer N-insertions in productive TCRs, according to a later genetic analysis. This cohort had only TCR beta chains sequenced, and the lack of alpha or paired-chain data limited which features could be detected. Specific HLA alleles were associated with 15,000 to 20,000 TCR beta sequences at a false discovery rate of 0.05 in a later analysis. Roughly uniform sequencing depth across donors was assumed in presence/absence analyses, although this assumption may not hold. In a later analysis, several top co-occurrence clusters were reported to appear linked to parvovirus B19, influenza, CMV and Epstein-Barr virus. A later analysis found that most CMV-associated TCR beta chains appeared HLA-restricted, with HLA associations seemingly driven largely by CMV exposure. Because counts were too low, roughly 17 rarely observed V segments, including chromosome 9 orphons, were left out of the earlier analysis of about 620 of the donors. While some public TCRs were present in many individuals, most TCR sequences turned up only very rarely across donors. Compared with equally common non-associated chains, HLA-associated TCR beta chains in a later analysis were more clonally expanded and had lower generation probabilities. A later analysis found that TCR association rates varied across HLA loci, with DRB1 alleles showing the most associated TCRs and HLA-C alleles the fewest. The sequencing pipeline was judged likely to have produced a cluster of highly shared sequence variants as a technical artifact. Linkage disequilibrium might explain the correlated functional status among segregating V segments, but an unknown experimental factor could not be excluded. For the cohort, immune exposure information was limited to CMV serostatus. In an earlier analysis of approximately 590 of the donors, most TCR beta V segments appeared in productive rearrangements about 87% or about 30% of the time, broadly matching IMGT annotations. The 87-base-pair reads could not distinguish some IMGT-functional V segments, including TRBV6-2 and TRBV6-3, so those segments were excluded. The study gave a list of 150 to 200 TCR beta chains associated with cytomegalovirus. A further reported finding was that TCR beta sequences accurately predicted the HLA-A and HLA-B alleles for most subjects in the first cohort. Because HLA typing was missing for some donors at each locus, association tests included only the typed subset. In vitro tests confirmed that three of the cytomegalovirus-associated TCR beta chains recognize cytomegalovirus antigens.

The cohort consisted of 670 or so healthy bone marrow donors. At the time of sampling, every cohort member was nominally healthy, though immune exposures that went unrecorded were likely present. The donor was CMV seropositive and belonged to the group of 250 to 300 seropositive cohort members. Each donor provided a peripheral blood sample, and peripheral blood mononuclear cells were used for TCR beta sequencing. The Qiagen DNeasy Blood Extraction Kit was used to extract genomic DNA from the blood cell samples. The TCR sequence derives from a young woman in good health and CMV-seropositive. The material sequenced was PBMCs. The receptor chain draws on TRBV18 and TRBJ2-5; 13 of the junction bases match TRBD2. In nucleotides, the sequence is TGTGCCAGCTCCCCCACTAGCGGGGGGGCCGAAGGTGAGACCCAGTACTTC. The resulting protein is CASSPTSGGAEGETQYF.